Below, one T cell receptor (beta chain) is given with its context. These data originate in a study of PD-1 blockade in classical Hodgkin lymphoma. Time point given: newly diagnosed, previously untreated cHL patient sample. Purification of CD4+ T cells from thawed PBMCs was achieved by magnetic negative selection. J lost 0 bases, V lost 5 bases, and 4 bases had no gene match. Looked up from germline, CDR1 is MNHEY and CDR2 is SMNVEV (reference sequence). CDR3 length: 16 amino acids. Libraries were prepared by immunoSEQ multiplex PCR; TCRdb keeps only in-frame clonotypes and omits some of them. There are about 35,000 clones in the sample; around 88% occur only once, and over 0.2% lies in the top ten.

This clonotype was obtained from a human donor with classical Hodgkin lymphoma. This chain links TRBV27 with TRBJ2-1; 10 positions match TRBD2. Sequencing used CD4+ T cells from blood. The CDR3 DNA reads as TGTGCCAGCAGTAAAGCTAGCGGGAGCTCCTACAATGAGCAGTTCTTC. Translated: CASSKASGSSYNEQFF.